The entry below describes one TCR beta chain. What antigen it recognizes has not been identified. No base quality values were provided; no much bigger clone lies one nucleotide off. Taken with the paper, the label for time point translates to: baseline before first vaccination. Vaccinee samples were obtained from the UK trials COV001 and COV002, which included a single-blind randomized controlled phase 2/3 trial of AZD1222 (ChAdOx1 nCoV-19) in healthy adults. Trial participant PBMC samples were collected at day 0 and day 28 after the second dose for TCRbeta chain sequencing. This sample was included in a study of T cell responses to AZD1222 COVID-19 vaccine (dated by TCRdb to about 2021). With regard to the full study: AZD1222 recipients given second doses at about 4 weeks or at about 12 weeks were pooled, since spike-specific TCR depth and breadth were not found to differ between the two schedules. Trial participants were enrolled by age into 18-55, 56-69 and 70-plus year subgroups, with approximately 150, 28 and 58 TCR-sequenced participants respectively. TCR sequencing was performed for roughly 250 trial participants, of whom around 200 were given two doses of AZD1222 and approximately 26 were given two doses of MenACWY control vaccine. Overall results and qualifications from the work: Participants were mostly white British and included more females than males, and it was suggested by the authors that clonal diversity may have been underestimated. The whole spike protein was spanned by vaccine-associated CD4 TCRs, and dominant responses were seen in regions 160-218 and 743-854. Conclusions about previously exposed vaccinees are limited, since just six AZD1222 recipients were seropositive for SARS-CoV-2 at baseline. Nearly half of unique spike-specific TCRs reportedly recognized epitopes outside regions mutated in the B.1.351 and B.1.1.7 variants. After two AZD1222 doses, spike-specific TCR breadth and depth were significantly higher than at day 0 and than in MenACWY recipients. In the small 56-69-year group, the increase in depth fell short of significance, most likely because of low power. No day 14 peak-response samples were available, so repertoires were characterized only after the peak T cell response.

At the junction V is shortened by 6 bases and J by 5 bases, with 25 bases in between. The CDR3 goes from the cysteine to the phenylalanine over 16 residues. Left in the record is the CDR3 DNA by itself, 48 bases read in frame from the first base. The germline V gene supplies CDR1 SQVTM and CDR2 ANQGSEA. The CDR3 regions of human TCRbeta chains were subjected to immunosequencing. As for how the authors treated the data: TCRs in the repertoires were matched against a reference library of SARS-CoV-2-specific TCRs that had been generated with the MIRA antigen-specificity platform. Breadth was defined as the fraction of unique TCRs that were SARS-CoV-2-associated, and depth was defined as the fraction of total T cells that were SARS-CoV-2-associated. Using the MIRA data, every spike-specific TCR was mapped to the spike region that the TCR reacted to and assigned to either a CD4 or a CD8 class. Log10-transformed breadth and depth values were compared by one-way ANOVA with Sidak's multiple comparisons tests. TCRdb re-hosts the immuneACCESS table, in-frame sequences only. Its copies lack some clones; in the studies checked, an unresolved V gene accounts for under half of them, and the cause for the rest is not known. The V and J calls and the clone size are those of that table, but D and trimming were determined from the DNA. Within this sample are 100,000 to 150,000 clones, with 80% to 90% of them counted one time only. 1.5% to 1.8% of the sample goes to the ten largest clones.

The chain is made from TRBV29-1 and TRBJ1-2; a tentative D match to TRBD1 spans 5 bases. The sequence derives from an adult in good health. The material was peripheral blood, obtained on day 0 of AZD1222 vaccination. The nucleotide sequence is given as TGCAGCGTACTCCCTTTTCAGGGATCCTCTGCTTATGGCTACACCTTC. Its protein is CSVLPFQGSSAYGYTF. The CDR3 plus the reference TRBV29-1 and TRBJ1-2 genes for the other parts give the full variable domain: SAVISQKPSRDICQRGTSLTIQCQVDSQVTMMFWYRQQPGQSLTLIATANQGSEATYESGFVIDKFPISRPNLTFSTLTVSNMSPEDSSIYLCSVLPFQGSSAYGYTFGSGTRLTVV.